A single sample is the source of the 14 T cell receptor beta chains below, sequenced in a study of T cell responses to AZD1222 COVID-19 vaccine. Profiling relied on immunoSEQ multiplex PCR, and the TCRdb table lists in-frame clones only, not all of them. This table holds around 110,000 clones, about 90% found once. The source was peripheral blood, collected on day 0 of AZD1222 vaccination. These TCRs come from an adult in good health.

CDR3 in DNA: TGTGCCACCAGAAGGAACACAGGGGACACCGGGGAGCTGTTTTTT. Its translation is CATRRNTGDTGELFF. This rearrangement joins TRBV15 to TRBJ2-2; 7 bases map to TRBD1. This CDR3 comprises 15 residues. J lost 3 bases, V lost 6 bases, and 7 bases had no gene match. Germline V gene data show CDR1 as LNHNV and CDR2 as YYDKDF (reference sequence).

The chain is built from TRBV19 and TRBJ2-6, with TRBD1 as a possible D gene (6 bases). Germline lookup yields CDR1 LNHDA and CDR2 SQIVND (reference sequence). The CDR3 covers 14 residues. The V end was cut by 4 bases, the J end by 7 bases, with 11 bases between. DNA of the CDR3: TGTGCCAGTAGTAGACAGGTGAACGCCAACGTCCTGACTTTC. Translation gives CASSRQVNANVLTF. The complete variable domain, with remaining parts taken from reference TRBV19 and TRBJ2-6, reads DGGITQSPKYLFRKEGQNVTLSCEQNLNHDAMYWYRQDPGQGLRLIYYSQIVNDFQKGDIAEGYSVSREKKESFPLTVTSAQKNPTAFYLCASSRQVNANVLTFGAGSRLTVL.

This chain links TRBV12-3 or TRBV12-4 with TRBJ1-1; a weak D match, TRBD1 (6 bases). This CDR3 has 12 amino acids. Trimming pared 9 bases from V and 0 bases from J, leaving 8 bases between. This CDR3 is CASGQMNTEAFF. The CDR3 DNA is TGTGCCAGTGGACAGATGAACACTGAAGCTTTCTTT.

V is TRBV6-5 and J is TRBJ2-7; 11 bases align to TRBD1. This CDR3 contains 15 residues. Germline CDR1 is MNHEY and CDR2 is SVGAGI. V dropped 6 bases and J dropped 3; count of bases not matched to a gene: 7. This chain's CDR3 is CASSPPGTGGYEQYF. The CDR3 region has the DNA TGTGCCAGCAGCCCCCCAGGGACAGGGGGCTACGAGCAGTACTTC.

The chain has TRBV29-1 and TRBJ1-2; no clear D. Germline-derived CDR1 and CDR2 are SQVTM and ANQGSEA. CDR3 length: 10 residues. V dropped 5 bases and J dropped 4 bases, with 5 bases sitting between them. The CDR3 spells CSVPPYGYTF. The DNA of the CDR3 is TGCAGCGTTCCCCCCTATGGCTACACCTTC. Using reference TRBV29-1 and TRBJ1-2 for the parts outside the CDR3, the full variable domain is SAVISQKPSRDICQRGTSLTIQCQVDSQVTMMFWYRQQPGQSLTLIATANQGSEATYESGFVIDKFPISRPNLTFSTLTVSNMSPEDSSIYLCSVPPYGYTFGSGTRLTVV.

This chain connects TRBV12-3 or TRBV12-4 to TRBJ1-2; D uncertain. This CDR3 comprises 13 residues. V lost 5 bases and J 4 bases, leaving 11 bases between the germline ends. The CDR3: CASSTGLGYGYTF. The CDR3 DNA follows: TGTGCCAGCAGTACTGGTTTAGGCTATGGCTACACCTTC.

This rearrangement joins TRBV5-4 to TRBJ2-2; TRBD2 aligns across 10 bases. The CDR3 totals 16 residues. The germline CDR1 and CDR2 sequences are SGHNT and YYREEE (reference sequence). V was pared by 4 bases and J by 1 base, with 4 bases of the junction left unmatched. CDR3 in DNA: TGTGCCAGCAGCCACGGGACTAGCGTGAACACCGGGGAGCTGTTTTTT. Amino acids: CASSHGTSVNTGELFF.

V and J are TRBV9 and TRBJ2-7; 7 bases line up with TRBD1. Germline assignment: CDR1 SGDLS and CDR2 YYNGEE. The trim removed 3 bases at V and 2 bases at J, leaving 8 bases unmatched. The CDR3 runs 15 residues. The CDR3, as DNA: TGTGCCAGCAGCGGTGACGGGACAGAGGCCTACGAGCAGTACTTC. It encodes CASSGDGTEAYEQYF.

The chain employs TRBV19 and TRBJ1-1; no definite D call. Per germline, CDR1 LNHDA and CDR2 SQIVND (reference sequence). The CDR3 has 13 amino acids. Trimming cost V 4 bases and J 4 bases, with 10 bases left between them. The CDR3 loop is CASSTGEGTEAFF. For the CDR3, the DNA is TGTGCCAGTAGTACTGGGGAGGGCACTGAAGCTTTCTTT.

The rearrangement joins TRBV28 to TRBJ2-7, with 7 nucleotides matching TRBD2. The germline V gene has CDR1 MDHEN and CDR2 SYDVKM. The CDR3 contains 15 residues. The V and J ends lost 2 bases and 6 bases, in that order; junction bases with no gene match: 10. In DNA form, the CDR3 reads TGTGCCAGCAGTTTAAGTGCGGGAGCGAGGGCCGAGCAGTACTTC. Translated, it gives CASSLSAGARAEQYF. The entire variable domain, with the rest obtained from reference TRBV28 and TRBJ2-7, is as follows: DVKVTQSSRYLVKRTGEKVFLECVQDMDHENMFWYRQDPGLGLRLIYFSYDVKMKEKGDIPEGYSVSREKKERFSLILESASTNQTSMYLCASSLSAGARAEQYFGPGTRLTVT.

The chain couples TRBV20-1 to TRBJ2-7; no definite D call. The V end lost 1 base, the J end lost 7 bases, and 8 bases lay between the germline ends. The germline V gene has CDR1 DFQATT and CDR2 SNEGSKA (reference sequence). This CDR3 spans 11 amino acids. This CDR3 reads CSARGSQEQYF. The CDR3 DNA reads as TGCAGTGCTAGAGGCTCACAGGAGCAGTACTTC.

The chain uses TRBV6-5 and TRBJ2-7; D is unclear. Deletions cut 5 bases from V and 1 base from J, with 12 bases between. The CDR3 is 14 residues long. The V gene's germline CDR1 is MNHEY and CDR2 SVGAGI. CDR3 nucleotides: TGTGCCAGCAGTCCCCTCGGGCAGTCCTACGAGCAGTACTTC. This translates into CASSPLGQSYEQYF.

This chain uses TRBV6-5 with TRBJ2-5; 8 bases are a match to TRBD2. This CDR3 has 15 amino acids. Germline V gives CDR1 MNHEY, CDR2 SVGAGI. Trimming at V came to 7 bases and at J to 3 bases, leaving 10 bases not matched to a gene. In nucleotides, the CDR3 is TGTGCCAGCATTAAGCGGGGGATACTTAAAGAGACCCAGTACTTC. Translating it yields CASIKRGILKETQYF.

This sequence joins TRBV4-1 and TRBJ1-6; 7 bases match TRBD1. Germline V gene data show CDR1 as MGHRA and CDR2 as YSYEKL. The CDR3 spans 14 residues. The V gene end was trimmed by 6 bases and the J gene end by 11 bases; junction bases not matched to a gene: 10. Written as DNA, the CDR3 is TGCGCCAGCAGTCATACAGGGGAATGGACACCCCTCCACTTT. It specifies CASSHTGEWTPLHF.